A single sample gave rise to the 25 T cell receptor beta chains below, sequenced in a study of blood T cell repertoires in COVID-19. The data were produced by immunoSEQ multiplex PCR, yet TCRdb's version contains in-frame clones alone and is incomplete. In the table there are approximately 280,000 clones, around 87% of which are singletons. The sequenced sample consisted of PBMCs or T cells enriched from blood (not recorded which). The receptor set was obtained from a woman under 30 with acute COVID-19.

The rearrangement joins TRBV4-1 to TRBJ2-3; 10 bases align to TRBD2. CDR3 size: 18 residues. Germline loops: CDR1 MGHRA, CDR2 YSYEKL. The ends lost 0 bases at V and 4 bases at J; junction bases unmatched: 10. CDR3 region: CASSQDWRAGGPADTQYF. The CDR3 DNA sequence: TGCGCCAGCAGCCAAGATTGGCGAGCGGGAGGGCCTGCAGATACGCAGTATTTT.

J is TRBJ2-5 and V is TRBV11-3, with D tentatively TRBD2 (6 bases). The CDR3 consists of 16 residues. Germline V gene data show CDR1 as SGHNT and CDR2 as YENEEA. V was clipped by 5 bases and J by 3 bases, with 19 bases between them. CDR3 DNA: TGTGCCAGCAGCCCCGGGGTGGGGGAGGTAGAAGAGACCCAGTACTTC. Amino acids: CASSPGVGEVEETQYF.

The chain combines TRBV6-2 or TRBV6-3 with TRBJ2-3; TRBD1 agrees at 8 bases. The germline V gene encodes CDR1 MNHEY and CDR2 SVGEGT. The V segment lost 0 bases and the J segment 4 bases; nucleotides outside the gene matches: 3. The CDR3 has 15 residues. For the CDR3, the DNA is TGTGCCAGCAGTTACTCGGGGACAGGCGCAGATACGCAGTATTTT. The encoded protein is CASSYSGTGADTQYF.

The CDR3 sequence is CASSPQQGLSQPQHF. CDR3 nucleotides: TGTGCCAGCAGTCCCCAGCAGGGCTTGAGTCAGCCCCAGCATTTT. V is TRBV27 and J is TRBJ1-5; D perhaps matches TRBD1 (5 bases). V was shortened by 5 bases and J by 6 bases, with 17 bases between the two germline ends. In germline, CDR1 is MNHEY, CDR2 SMNVEV (reference sequence). The CDR3 is made up of 15 amino acids.

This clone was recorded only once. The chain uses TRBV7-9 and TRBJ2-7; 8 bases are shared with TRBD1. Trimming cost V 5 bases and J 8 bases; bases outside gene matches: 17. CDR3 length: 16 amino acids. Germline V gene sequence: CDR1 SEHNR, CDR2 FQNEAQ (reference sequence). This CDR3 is CASSPGTGVTIRQQYF. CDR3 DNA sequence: TGTGCCAGCAGCCCCGGGACAGGAGTGACGATTAGGCAGCAGTACTTC. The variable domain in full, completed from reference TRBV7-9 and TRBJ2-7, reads DTGVSQNPRHKITKRGQNVTFRCDPISEHNRLYWYRQTLGQGPEFLTYFQNEAQLEKSRLLSDRFSAERPKGSFSTLEIQRTEQGDSAMYLCASSPGTGVTIRQQYFGPGTRLTVT.

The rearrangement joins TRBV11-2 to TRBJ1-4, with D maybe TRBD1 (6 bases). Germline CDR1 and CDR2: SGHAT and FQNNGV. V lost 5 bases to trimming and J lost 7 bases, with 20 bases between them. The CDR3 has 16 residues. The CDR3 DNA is TGTGCCAGCAGCCCTTCCGGGGGGCAGGGGAGTGAAAAACTGTTTTTT. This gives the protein CASSPSGGQGSEKLFF.

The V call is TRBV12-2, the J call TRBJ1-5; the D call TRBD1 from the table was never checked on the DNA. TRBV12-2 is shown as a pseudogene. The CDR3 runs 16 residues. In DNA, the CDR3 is TGTGCAAGTCGCTTATTCCCGGCCAGGGTGAATCAGCCCCAGCATTTT. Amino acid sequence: CASRLFPARVNQPQHF.

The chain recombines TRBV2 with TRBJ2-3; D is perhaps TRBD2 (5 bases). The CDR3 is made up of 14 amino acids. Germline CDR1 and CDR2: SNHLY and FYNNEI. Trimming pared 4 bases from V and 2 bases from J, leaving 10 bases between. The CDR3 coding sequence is TGTGCCAGCAGTGTCCTAGCTACCACAGATACGCAGTATTTT. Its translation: CASSVLATTDTQYF.

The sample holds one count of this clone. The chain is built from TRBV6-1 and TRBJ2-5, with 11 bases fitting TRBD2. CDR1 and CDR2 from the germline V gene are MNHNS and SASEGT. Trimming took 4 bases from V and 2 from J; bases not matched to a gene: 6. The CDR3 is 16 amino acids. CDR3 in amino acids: CASSGSGRVGQETQYF. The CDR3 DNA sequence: TGTGCCAGCAGTGGTAGCGGGAGGGTTGGGCAAGAGACCCAGTACTTC.

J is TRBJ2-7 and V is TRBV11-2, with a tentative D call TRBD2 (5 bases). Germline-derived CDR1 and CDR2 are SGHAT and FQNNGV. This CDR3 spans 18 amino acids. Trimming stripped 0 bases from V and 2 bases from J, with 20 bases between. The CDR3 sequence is CASSLDKRSPRGTYEQYF. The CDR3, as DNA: TGTGCCAGCAGCTTAGATAAGCGCTCACCACGGGGAACCTACGAGCAGTACTTC.

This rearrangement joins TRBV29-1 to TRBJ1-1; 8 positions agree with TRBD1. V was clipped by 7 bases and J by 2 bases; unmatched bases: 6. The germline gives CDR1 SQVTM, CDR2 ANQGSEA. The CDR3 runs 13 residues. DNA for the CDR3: TGCAGCGCATCGGACAGGGTCAACACTGAAGCTTTCTTT. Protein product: CSASDRVNTEAFF.

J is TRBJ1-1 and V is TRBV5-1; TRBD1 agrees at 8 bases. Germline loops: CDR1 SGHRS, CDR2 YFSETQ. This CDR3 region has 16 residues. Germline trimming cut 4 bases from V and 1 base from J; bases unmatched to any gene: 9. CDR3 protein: CASSVFPGQENTEAFF. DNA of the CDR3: TGCGCCAGCAGCGTCTTCCCGGGACAGGAGAACACTGAAGCTTTCTTT.

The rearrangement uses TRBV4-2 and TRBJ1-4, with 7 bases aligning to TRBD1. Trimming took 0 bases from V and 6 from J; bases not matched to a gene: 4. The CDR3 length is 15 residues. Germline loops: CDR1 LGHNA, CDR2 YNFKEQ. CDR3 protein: CASSQEGTEHEKLFF. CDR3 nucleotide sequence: TGTGCCAGCAGCCAAGAAGGGACAGAGCATGAAAAACTGTTTTTT.

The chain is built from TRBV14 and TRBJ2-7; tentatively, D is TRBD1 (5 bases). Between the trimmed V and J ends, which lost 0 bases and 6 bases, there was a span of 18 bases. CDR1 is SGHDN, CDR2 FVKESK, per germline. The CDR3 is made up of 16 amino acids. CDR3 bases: TGTGCCAGCAGCCAAGAAGGAGACTGGGGCTGGGGCGAGCAGTACTTC. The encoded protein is CASSQEGDWGWGEQYF.

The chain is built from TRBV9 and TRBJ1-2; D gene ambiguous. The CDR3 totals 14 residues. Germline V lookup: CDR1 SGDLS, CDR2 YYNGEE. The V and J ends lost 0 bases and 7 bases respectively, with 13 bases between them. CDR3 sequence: CASSVAVSSFGYTF. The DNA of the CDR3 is TGTGCCAGCAGCGTAGCTGTCTCTAGTTTTGGCTACACCTTC.

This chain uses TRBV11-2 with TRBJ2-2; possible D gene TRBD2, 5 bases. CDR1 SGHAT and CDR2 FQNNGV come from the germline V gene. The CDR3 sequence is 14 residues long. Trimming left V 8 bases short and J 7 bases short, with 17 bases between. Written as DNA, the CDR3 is TGTGCCAGCCGAGCGGATAACAATGTCGGGGAGCTGTTTTTT. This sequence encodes CASRADNNVGELFF.

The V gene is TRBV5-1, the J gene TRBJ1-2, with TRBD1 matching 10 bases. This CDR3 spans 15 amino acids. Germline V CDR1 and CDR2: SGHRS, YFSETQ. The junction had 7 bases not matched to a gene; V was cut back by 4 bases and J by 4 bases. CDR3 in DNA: TGCGCCAGCAGCACGGGACAGGGGAGTTCCTATGGCTACACCTTC. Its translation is CASSTGQGSSYGYTF.

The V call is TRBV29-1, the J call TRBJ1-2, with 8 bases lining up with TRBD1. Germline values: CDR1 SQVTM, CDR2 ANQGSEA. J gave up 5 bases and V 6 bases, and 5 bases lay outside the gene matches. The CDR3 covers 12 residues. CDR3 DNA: TGCAGCGTCCGTACAGGGGGGTATGGCTACACCTTC. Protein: CSVRTGGYGYTF.

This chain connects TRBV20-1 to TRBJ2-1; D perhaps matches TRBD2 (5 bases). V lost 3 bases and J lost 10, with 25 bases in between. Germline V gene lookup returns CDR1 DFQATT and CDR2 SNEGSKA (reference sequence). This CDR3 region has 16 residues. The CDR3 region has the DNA TGCAGTGCTAGTCCCGGACTGATGGGGTCGTCCGCAGAGCAGTTCTTC. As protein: CSASPGLMGSSAEQFF.

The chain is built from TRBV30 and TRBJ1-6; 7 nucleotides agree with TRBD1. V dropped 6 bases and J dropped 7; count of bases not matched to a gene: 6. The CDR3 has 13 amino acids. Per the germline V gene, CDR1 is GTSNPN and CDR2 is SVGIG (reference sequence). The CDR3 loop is CACQGQPNSPLHF. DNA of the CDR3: TGTGCCTGCCAGGGACAGCCAAATTCACCCCTCCACTTT.

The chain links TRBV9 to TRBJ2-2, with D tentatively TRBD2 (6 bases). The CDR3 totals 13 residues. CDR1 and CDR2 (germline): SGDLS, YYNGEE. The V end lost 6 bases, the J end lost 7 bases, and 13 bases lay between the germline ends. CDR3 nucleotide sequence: TGTGCCAGCACCCCAAGGAGGGTCGGGGAGCTGTTTTTT. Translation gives CASTPRRVGELFF.

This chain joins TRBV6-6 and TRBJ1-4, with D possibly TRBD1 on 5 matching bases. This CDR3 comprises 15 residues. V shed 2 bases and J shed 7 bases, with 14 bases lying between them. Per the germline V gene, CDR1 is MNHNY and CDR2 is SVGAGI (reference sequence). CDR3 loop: CASSYDPSTVEKLFF. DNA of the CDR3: TGTGCCAGCAGTTACGACCCGTCGACAGTTGAAAAACTGTTTTTT.

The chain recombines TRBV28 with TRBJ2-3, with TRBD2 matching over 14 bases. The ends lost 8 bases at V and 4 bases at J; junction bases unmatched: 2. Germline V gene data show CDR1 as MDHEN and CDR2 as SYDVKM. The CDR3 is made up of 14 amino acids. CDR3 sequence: CASGLAGGPDTQYF. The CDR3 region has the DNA TGTGCCAGCGGACTAGCGGGAGGTCCAGATACGCAGTATTTT.

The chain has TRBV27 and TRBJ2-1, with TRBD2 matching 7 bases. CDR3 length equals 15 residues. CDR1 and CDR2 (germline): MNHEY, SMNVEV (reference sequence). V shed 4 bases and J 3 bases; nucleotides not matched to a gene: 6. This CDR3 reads CASSSSASGYNEQFF. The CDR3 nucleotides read TGTGCCAGCAGTTCATCGGCTAGCGGCTACAATGAGCAGTTCTTC.

CDR3 in amino acids: CACSAGPSYEQYF. The CDR3 region has the DNA TGTGCCTGTTCCGCGGGACCGAGCTACGAGCAGTACTTC. J is TRBJ2-7 and V is TRBV19; weak D call: TRBD2 (6 bases). The germline gives CDR1 LNHDA, CDR2 SQIVND (reference sequence). The CDR3 length is 13 residues. V was trimmed by 11 bases and J by 3 bases, leaving 17 bases between them.